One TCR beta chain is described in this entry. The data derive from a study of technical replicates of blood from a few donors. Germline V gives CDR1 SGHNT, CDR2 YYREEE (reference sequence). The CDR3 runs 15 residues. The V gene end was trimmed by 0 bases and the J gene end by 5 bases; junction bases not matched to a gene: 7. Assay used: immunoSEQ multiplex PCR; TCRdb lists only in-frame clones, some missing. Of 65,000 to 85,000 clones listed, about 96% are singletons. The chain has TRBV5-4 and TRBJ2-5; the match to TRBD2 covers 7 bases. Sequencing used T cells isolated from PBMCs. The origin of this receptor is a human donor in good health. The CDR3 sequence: CASSLAAGDKETQYF. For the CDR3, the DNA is TGTGCCAGCAGCTTGGCCGCGGGGGATAAGGAGACCCAGTACTTC. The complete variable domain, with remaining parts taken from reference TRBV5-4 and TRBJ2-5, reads ETGVTQSPTHLIKTRGQQVTLRCSSQSGHNTVSWYQQALGQGPQFIFQYYREEENGRGNFPPRFSGLQFPNYSSELNVNALELDDSALYLCASSLAAGDKETQYFGPGTRLLVL.